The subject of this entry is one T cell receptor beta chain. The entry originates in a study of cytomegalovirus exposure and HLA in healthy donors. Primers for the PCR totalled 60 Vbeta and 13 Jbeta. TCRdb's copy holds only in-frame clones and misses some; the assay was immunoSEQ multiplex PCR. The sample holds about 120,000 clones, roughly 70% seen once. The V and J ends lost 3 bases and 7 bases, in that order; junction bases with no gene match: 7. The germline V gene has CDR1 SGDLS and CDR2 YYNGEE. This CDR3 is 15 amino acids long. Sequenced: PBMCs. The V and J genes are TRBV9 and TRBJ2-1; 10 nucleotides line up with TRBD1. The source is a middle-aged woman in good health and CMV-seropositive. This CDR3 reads CASSAGTGVGNEQFF. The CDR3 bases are TGTGCCAGCAGCGCCGGGACAGGGGTGGGTAATGAGCAGTTCTTC.